This T cell receptor beta chain was captured by sequencing in a study of chemoradiotherapy in HPV16-positive cancers. Overall study: Candidate HPV-specific T-cell clones and common TCR motifs came from functional assays in a couple of HPV16-positive patients.

Assay: immunoSEQ multiplex PCR; the TCRdb copy retains only in-frame clones and omits some. The sample has about 66,000 clones, 88% seen once; the top ten hold over 4%. The V end lost 0 bases, the J end lost 4 bases, and 12 bases lay between the germline ends. The CDR3 consists of 15 residues. From germline, CDR1 is SEHNR and CDR2 FQNEAQ (reference sequence). Study results and caveats: Candidate HPV-specific clones and E7-related TCR motifs grew in tumor during treatment. HPV-responsive T-cell expansion during chemoradiotherapy was linked to improved recurrence-free survival in HPV16-positive patients. Only a couple of HPV16-positive patients supplied the functional HPV-specificity definition.

In regard to this clone: What it binds is not known.

This chain joins TRBV7-9 and TRBJ1-1; the D gene is possibly TRBD1 (5 bases). The sample here was blood, taken from a patient who underwent chemoradiotherapy. The clonotype was recovered from a human donor with HPV-associated anogenital cancer. CDR3 amino acids: CASSLAGARGTEAFF. As DNA, the CDR3 is TGTGCCAGCAGCTTAGCCGGGGCCCGGGGCACTGAAGCTTTCTTT.